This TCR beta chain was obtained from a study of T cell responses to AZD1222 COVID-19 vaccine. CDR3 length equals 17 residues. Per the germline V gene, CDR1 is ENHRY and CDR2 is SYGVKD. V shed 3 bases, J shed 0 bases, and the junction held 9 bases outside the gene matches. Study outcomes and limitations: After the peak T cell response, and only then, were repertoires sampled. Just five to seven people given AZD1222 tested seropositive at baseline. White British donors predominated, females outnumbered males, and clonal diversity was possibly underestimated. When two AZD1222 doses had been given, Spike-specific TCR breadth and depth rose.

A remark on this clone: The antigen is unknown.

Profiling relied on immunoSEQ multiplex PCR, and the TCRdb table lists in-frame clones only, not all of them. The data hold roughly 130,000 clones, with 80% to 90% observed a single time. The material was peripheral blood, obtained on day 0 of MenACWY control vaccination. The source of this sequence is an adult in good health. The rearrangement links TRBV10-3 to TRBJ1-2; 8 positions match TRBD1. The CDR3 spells CAISDQGAKGANYGYTF. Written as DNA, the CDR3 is TGTGCCATCAGTGACCAGGGGGCGAAGGGGGCTAACTATGGCTACACCTTC.